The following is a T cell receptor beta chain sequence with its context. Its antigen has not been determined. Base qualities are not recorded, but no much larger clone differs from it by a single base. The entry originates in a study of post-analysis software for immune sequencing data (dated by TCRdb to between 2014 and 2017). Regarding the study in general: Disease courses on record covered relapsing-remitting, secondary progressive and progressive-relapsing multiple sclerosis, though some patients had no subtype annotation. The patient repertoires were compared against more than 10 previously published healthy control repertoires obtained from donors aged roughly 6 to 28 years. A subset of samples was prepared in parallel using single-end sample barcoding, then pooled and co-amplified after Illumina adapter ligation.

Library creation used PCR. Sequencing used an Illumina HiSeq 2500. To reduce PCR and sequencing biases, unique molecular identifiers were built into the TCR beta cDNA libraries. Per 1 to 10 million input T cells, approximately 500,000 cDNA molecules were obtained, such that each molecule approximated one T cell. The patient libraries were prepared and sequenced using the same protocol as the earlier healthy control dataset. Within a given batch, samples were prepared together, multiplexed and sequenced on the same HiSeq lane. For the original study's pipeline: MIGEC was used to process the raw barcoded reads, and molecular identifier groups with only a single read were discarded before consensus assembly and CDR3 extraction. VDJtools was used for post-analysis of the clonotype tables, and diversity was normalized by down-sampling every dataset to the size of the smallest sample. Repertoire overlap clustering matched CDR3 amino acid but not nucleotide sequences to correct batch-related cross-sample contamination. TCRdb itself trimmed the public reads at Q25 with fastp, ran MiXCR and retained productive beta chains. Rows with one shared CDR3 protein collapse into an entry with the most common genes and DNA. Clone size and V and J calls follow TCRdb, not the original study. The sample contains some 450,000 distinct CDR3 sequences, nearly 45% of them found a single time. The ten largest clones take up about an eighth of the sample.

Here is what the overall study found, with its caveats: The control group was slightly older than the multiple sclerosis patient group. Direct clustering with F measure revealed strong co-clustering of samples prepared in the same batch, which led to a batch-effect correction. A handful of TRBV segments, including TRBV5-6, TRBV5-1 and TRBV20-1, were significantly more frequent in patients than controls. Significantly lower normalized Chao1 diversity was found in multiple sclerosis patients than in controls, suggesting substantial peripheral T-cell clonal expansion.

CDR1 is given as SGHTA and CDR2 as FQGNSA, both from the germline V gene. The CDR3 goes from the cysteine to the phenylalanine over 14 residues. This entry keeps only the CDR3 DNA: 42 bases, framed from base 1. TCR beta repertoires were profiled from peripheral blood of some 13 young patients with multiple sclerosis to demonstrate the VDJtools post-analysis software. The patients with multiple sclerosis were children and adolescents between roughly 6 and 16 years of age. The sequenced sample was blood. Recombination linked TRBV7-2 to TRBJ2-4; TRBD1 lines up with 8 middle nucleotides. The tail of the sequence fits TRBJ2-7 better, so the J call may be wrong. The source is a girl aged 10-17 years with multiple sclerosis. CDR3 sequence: CASSLGDRNYEQYF. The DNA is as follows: TGTGCCAGCAGCTTAGGGGACAGGAACTACGAGCAGTACTTC.